A single sample is the source of the 7 T cell receptor beta chains below, sequenced in a study of shared clonotypes between healthy human individuals. Data came from immunoSEQ multiplex PCR; TCRdb stores just in-frame clones and leaves some out. This repertoire shows some 530,000 clones, about 84% found once; its top ten account for 9.5% to 15%. Input material: PBMCs. Every receptor here comes from a woman aged 40 to 49 in good health. Some clones in this sample may be carry-over from other donors' samples.

The chain employs TRBV2 and TRBJ1-4; TRBD1 matches 7 bases. Germline assignment: CDR1 SNHLY and CDR2 FYNNEI. This CDR3 is 14 amino acids long. The J segment lost 5 bases and the V segment lost 7 bases, leaving 7 bases of the junction unmatched. The CDR3 loop is CASTPTGINEKLFF. For the CDR3, the DNA is TGTGCCAGCACCCCGACAGGGATAAATGAAAAACTGTTTTTT.

The J gene is TRBJ1-3, the V gene TRBV5-1, with 8 bases identical to TRBD1. CDR3 length equals 15 residues. Germline assignment: CDR1 SGHRS and CDR2 YFSETQ. V trimming: 1 base; J trimming: 4 bases; junction bases outside the gene matches: 4. The CDR3 spells CASSLRTGRGNTIYF. CDR3 coding DNA: TGCGCCAGCAGCTTGAGGACAGGGCGCGGAAACACCATATATTTT.

The J gene is TRBJ2-7, the V gene TRBV28; D call uncertain. Per the germline V gene, CDR1 is MDHEN and CDR2 is SYDVKM. This CDR3 has 12 amino acids. Trimming removed 6 bases at V and 2 bases at J, with 8 bases between. The DNA for the CDR3 is TGTGCCAGCAGATCTGGGACCTACGAGCAGTACTTC. Translation: CASRSGTYEQYF.

This chain links TRBV19 with TRBJ1-5; weak D call: TRBD1 (6 bases). The germline V gene encodes CDR1 LNHDA and CDR2 SQIVND (reference sequence). The CDR3 runs 18 residues. The V gene lost 0 bases and the J gene lost 4 bases, with 19 bases spanning the gap. Here the CDR3 reads CASSIDTGGQPANQPQHF. In DNA form, the CDR3 reads TGTGCCAGTAGTATAGATACCGGGGGGCAGCCTGCGAATCAGCCCCAGCATTTT.

The table lists this clone with many counts. V gene TRBV10-3 combines with J gene TRBJ2-1; the D gene is possibly TRBD1 (5 bases). The V end lost 10 bases, the J end lost 0 bases, and 16 bases lay between the germline ends. The CDR3 is 15 amino acids. Germline V gene sequence: CDR1 ENHRY, CDR2 SYGVKD. The CDR3 nucleotides read TGTGCCACCCGGTCAGACAGAAGCTCCTACAATGAGCAGTTCTTC. It specifies CATRSDRSSYNEQFF.

The V call is TRBV4-1, the J call TRBJ1-1; 8 nucleotides match TRBD1. The germline CDR1 and CDR2 sequences are MGHRA and YSYEKL. The V segment lost 3 bases and the J segment 0 bases; nucleotides outside the gene matches: 6. The CDR3 has 16 amino acids. Here the CDR3 DNA reads TGCGCCAGCAGCCACCGGGACAGGTTGATGAACACTGAAGCTTTCTTT. This gives the protein CASSHRDRLMNTEAFF.

This rearrangement joins TRBV15 to TRBJ2-3; 10 bases line up with TRBD2. The germline V gene encodes CDR1 LNHNV and CDR2 YYDKDF (reference sequence). The ends lost 3 bases at V and 5 bases at J; junction bases unmatched: 8. The length of the CDR3 is 16 residues. The CDR3 DNA reads as TGTGCCACCAGCAGGAGGAGCGGGAGGGTGGGAGATACGCAGTATTTT. This encodes CATSRRSGRVGDTQYF.